A selection of T cell receptor beta chains follows, all from one sample in a study of T-cell memory formation after mild COVID-19. TCRdb fed the 5' RACE reads into MiXCR, producing one record per CDR3 protein. This table has about 350,000 distinct CDR3 sequences, approximately 14% appearing once. Material: PBMCs or a T cell subset sorted from them (not recorded which). The receptors shown here come from a man between 18 and 35 years old who had mild COVID-19 (a few samples of this study predate the infection). Cell type and time point are not known. Both conserved end residues are part of each CDR3. The D gene is left open where the match is weak. The size field is filled for only some rows; it gives once, few, many or a size class.

J: TRBJ1-3; size: NA; V: TRBV25-1; D: NA; DNA: TGTGCCAGCAGTGATTTTGGGTTCGGTGGAAACACCATATATTTT; CDR3: CASSDFGFGGNTIYF
J: TRBJ2-1; size: NA; V: TRBV2; D: TRBD1; DNA: TGTGCCAGCAGTCGACAGGGGACTGAGCAGTTCTTC; CDR3: CASSRQGTEQFF
J: TRBJ1-5; size: NA; V: TRBV12-3/TRBV12-4; D: NA; DNA: TGTGCCAGCAGCGCATGGGGCAATCAGCCCCAGCATTTT; CDR3: CASSAWGNQPQHF
J: TRBJ2-7; size: few; V: TRBV15; D: NA; DNA: TGTGCCACCAGCAGAGATCGGACAGTCACCTACGAGCAGTACTTC; CDR3: CATSRDRTVTYEQYF
J: TRBJ1-6; size: few; V: TRBV6-5; D: NA; DNA: TGTGCCAGCAGTTACTCGGCCAGGGGCGCCTATAATTCACCCCTCCACTTT; CDR3: CASSYSARGAYNSPLHF
J: TRBJ2-4; size: NA; V: TRBV5-1; D: NA; DNA: TGCGCCAGCAGCCAGTTCGGAAAAAACATTCAGTACTTC; CDR3: CASSQFGKNIQYF
J: TRBJ1-6; size: NA; V: TRBV28; D: TRBD1; DNA: TGTGCCAGCAGGGTGGGACAGGTTTTTTCACCCCTCCACTTT; CDR3: CASRVGQVFSPLHF
J: TRBJ1-4; size: large; V: TRBV6-6; D: TRBD1; DNA: TGTGCCAGCAGTCACTCCCTACAGGGGACAGCAACTAATGAAAAACTGTTTTTT; CDR3: CASSHSLQGTATNEKLFF
J: TRBJ2-7; size: NA; V: TRBV20-1; D: NA; DNA: TGCAGTGCTAGAGATCAGGCTATTTCCTACGAGCAGTACTTC; CDR3: CSARDQAISYEQYF
J: TRBJ1-1; size: NA; V: TRBV29-1; D: NA; DNA: TGCAGCGTTGACAAGTGGGCAGGGAACACTGAAGCTTTCTTT; CDR3: CSVDKWAGNTEAFF
J: TRBJ2-1; size: few; V: TRBV6-5; D: NA; DNA: TGTGCCAGCAGACGTGACTCGTTCAGCTCCTACAATGAGCAGTTCTTC; CDR3: CASRRDSFSSYNEQFF
J: TRBJ2-5; size: NA; V: TRBV7-2; D: NA; DNA: TGTGCCAGCAGCCCTCAAGAGACCCGGTACTTC; CDR3: CASSPQETRYF
J: TRBJ1-5; size: NA; V: TRBV4-2; D: NA; DNA: TGTGCCAGCAGCCAAATTAGGGAGACTCAGCCCCAGCATTTT; CDR3: CASSQIRETQPQHF
J: TRBJ2-5; size: few; V: TRBV7-9; D: NA; DNA: TGTGCCAGCAGCCCACCGGGCGAGGGCCGGGAGACCCAGTACTTC; CDR3: CASSPPGEGRETQYF
J: TRBJ1-4; size: NA; V: TRBV28; D: NA; DNA: TGTGCCAGCAGTTCCAAATGGGAAAAACTGTTTTTT; CDR3: CASSSKWEKLFF
J: TRBJ2-3; size: NA; V: TRBV11-3; D: NA; DNA: TGTGCCAGCTCCCGTCGGGGCGATCCTAGCACAGATACGCAGTATTTT; CDR3: CASSRRGDPSTDTQYF
J: TRBJ1-1; size: few; V: TRBV18; D: NA; DNA: TGTGCCAGCTCACCAATCCAGACCAACACTGAAGCTTTCTTT; CDR3: CASSPIQTNTEAFF
J: TRBJ2-1; size: many; V: TRBV5-1; D: NA; DNA: TGCGCCAGCAGCCTACTTGGGACATGGGCCGACAATGAGCAGTTCTTC; CDR3: CASSLLGTWADNEQFF